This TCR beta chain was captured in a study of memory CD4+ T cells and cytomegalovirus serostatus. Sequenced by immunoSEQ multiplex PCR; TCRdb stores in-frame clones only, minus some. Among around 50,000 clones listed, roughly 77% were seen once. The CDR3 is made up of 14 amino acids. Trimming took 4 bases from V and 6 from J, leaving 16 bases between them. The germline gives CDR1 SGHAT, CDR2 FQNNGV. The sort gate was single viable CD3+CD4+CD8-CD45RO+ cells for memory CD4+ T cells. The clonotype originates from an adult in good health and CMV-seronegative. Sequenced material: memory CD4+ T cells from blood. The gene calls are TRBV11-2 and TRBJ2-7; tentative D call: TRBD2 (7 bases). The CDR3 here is CASSSRGGPSEQYF. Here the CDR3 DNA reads TGTGCCAGCAGCTCGAGGGGGGGCCCCTCCGAGCAGTACTTC.